Each of the 20 T cell receptor beta chains below was sequenced from the same sample in a study of siplizumab effects on memory and regulatory T cells. Assay: immunoSEQ multiplex PCR; the TCRdb copy retains only in-frame clones and omits some. The sample has 100,000 or so clones, 91% seen once. The sequencing input was CD4+ T cells sorted from blood. The receptors derive from a human donor in good health. Some clones in this sample may be carry-over from other donors' samples.

The V gene is TRBV7-6, the J gene TRBJ2-3, with 11 bases matching TRBD2. Germline CDR1 reads SGHVS; CDR2 reads FNYEAQ. The CDR3 is made up of 16 amino acids. Trimming removed 1 base from V and 5 bases from J; junction bases left unmatched: 5. The CDR3 spells CASSLVLAGAVDTQYF. CDR3 nucleotides: TGTGCCAGCAGCTTAGTACTAGCGGGAGCGGTAGATACGCAGTATTTT.

The V and J genes are TRBV18 and TRBJ2-1; TRBD2 matches 13 bases. After removal of 4 bases from V and 1 base from J, the junction contained 13 bases not matched to a gene. Germline CDR1 and CDR2: KGHSH and LQKENI. The CDR3 runs 20 residues. CDR3 in DNA: TGTGCCAGCTCACGGACTAGCGGGAGTGCGAGACTAATATCCTACAATGAGCAGTTCTTC. It yields the protein CASSRTSGSARLISYNEQFF.

This clone was counted a single time. The V and J genes are TRBV6-6 and TRBJ2-5; no definite D call. Germline CDR1 reads MNHNY; CDR2 reads SVGAGI (reference sequence). The CDR3 length is 14 residues. Trimming removed 2 bases at V and 5 bases at J, with 12 bases between. The chain's CDR3 is CASSYSPYPETQYF. CDR3 nucleotide sequence: TGTGCCAGCAGTTACAGCCCCTATCCCGAGACCCAGTACTTC.

The chain links TRBV7-8 to TRBJ2-7; D unresolved. This CDR3 region has 11 residues. Deletions cut 5 bases from V and 2 bases from J, with 4 bases between. From germline, CDR1 is SGHVS and CDR2 FQNEAQ. CDR3 sequence reads: CASSTTYEQYF. The CDR3 DNA is TGTGCCAGCAGCACTACCTACGAGCAGTACTTC.

This chain links TRBV6-5 with TRBJ2-1; no reliable D call. The V gene's germline CDR1 is MNHEY and CDR2 SVGAGI. The CDR3 has 11 amino acids. V lost 4 bases and J lost 7, with 5 bases in between. CDR3 bases: TGTGCCAGCAGTTCATGGAATGAGCAGTTCTTC. Translating gives CASSSWNEQFF.

V gene TRBV18 combines with J gene TRBJ2-7; no clear D. Trimming took 6 bases from V and 3 from J, leaving 9 bases between them. The CDR3 is 12 residues long. Germline V lookup: CDR1 KGHSH, CDR2 LQKENI. Written as DNA, the CDR3 is TGTGCCAGCTCGTCGACAAGCTACGAGCAGTACTTC. Its protein product is CASSSTSYEQYF.

This clone was detected only once. DNA of the CDR3: TGCGCCAGCAGCTTGGGCACTGAAGCTTTCTTT. This sequence encodes CASSLGTEAFF. This rearrangement joins TRBV5-1 to TRBJ1-1, with no clear D. V lost 0 bases and J 4 bases, leaving 1 base between the germline ends. The CDR3 has 11 residues. Germline CDR1 reads SGHRS; CDR2 reads YFSETQ.

The J gene is TRBJ2-7, the V gene TRBV5-1, with a possible D match to TRBD1 (5 bases). Germline-derived CDR1 and CDR2 are SGHRS and YFSETQ. Trimming pared 9 bases from V and 0 bases from J, leaving 10 bases between. There are 12 residues in the CDR3. The CDR3 here is CATDSSSYEQYF. CDR3 DNA: TGCGCCACAGACAGTAGCTCCTACGAGCAGTACTTC.

The V gene is TRBV9, the J gene TRBJ2-3; 16 nucleotides line up with TRBD2. The CDR3 runs 15 residues. The germline V gene encodes CDR1 SGDLS and CDR2 YYNGEE. Trimming took 4 bases from V and 8 from J; bases not matched to a gene: 4. CDR3 residues: CASSPGLAGGGTQYF. CDR3 in DNA: TGTGCCAGCAGCCCGGGACTAGCGGGAGGGGGTACGCAGTATTTT.

Here the CDR3 DNA reads TGTGCCAGCAGCCTGGGAGTCGTGGGGCTCAGCTCCTACGAGCAGTACTTC. Translating it yields CASSLGVVGLSSYEQYF. The rearrangement links TRBV5-6 to TRBJ2-7; D may match TRBD1 or TRBD2 (5 bases each). Trimming stripped 4 bases from V and 0 bases from J, with 20 bases between. The CDR3 runs to 17 residues. The germline V gene encodes CDR1 SGHDT and CDR2 YYEEEE.

The chain is built from TRBV9 and TRBJ2-3; D tentatively reads TRBD1 or TRBD2 (5 bases each). In germline, CDR1 is SGDLS, CDR2 YYNGEE. The CDR3 has 17 residues. The germline V and J ends were trimmed by 1 base and 5 bases, with 20 bases remaining between them. The CDR3 DNA reads TGTGCCAGCAGCGTACAACTGGGACCTATAACGGGAGATACGCAGTATTTT. Translated, it gives CASSVQLGPITGDTQYF.

CDR3 sequence (DNA): TGTGCCAGCAGCCCCACAGGGAGCGGACGCGAGCAGTACTTC. Protein product: CASSPTGSGREQYF. The rearrangement joins TRBV14 to TRBJ2-7; TRBD1 might be the D (6 bases). The CDR3 is 14 residues long. The V end was cut by 4 bases, the J end by 6 bases, with 16 bases between. From germline, CDR1 is SGHDN and CDR2 FVKESK.

This chain joins TRBV12-5 and TRBJ1-1; D gene uncertain. The CDR3 contains 14 residues. Trimming stripped 1 base from V and 0 bases from J, with 6 bases between. Germline V CDR1 and CDR2: LGHNT, FRNRAP. The CDR3 DNA sequence: TGTGCTAGTGGTTTGGGGCCAATGAACACTGAAGCTTTCTTT. It yields the protein CASGLGPMNTEAFF.

CDR3 coding DNA: TGCGCCAGCAGCCAAGGCGGCAGAATGAACACTGAAGCTTTCTTT. Its protein is CASSQGGRMNTEAFF. The rearrangement links TRBV4-1 to TRBJ1-1; no reliable D call. V was pared by 1 base and J by 0 bases, with 9 bases between. The germline V gene encodes CDR1 MGHRA and CDR2 YSYEKL. The CDR3 loop spans 15 amino acids.

The rearrangement joins TRBV21-1 to TRBJ2-4; the DNA was not compared with TRBD1, the D call given in the table. TRBV21-1 constitutes a pseudogene. The CDR3 loop spans 14 amino acids. The CDR3 spells CASREDREKNIQYF. Here the CDR3 DNA reads TGTGCCAGCCGGGAGGACAGGGAGAAAAACATTCAGTACTTC.

The chain combines TRBV10-2 with TRBJ2-5, with TRBD2 matching 12 bases. Germline CDR1 and CDR2: WSHSY and SAAADI. CDR3 size: 16 residues. V lost 0 bases and J lost 5; bases outside the gene matches: 4. DNA for the CDR3: TGCGCCAGCAGTGAGTCGCGGCTAGCGGGAGGGGAGACCCAGTACTTC. It translates to CASSESRLAGGETQYF.

This clone was found a few times. This chain uses TRBV6-6 with TRBJ1-4; D is unresolved. Trimming removed 0 bases from V and 7 bases from J, with 12 bases in between. CDR3 size: 15 residues. The germline V gene encodes CDR1 MNHNY and CDR2 SVGAGI (reference sequence). The CDR3, as DNA: TGTGCCAGCAGTTACTCAGGCAGCCCTGGTGAAAAACTGTTTTTT. Its translation is CASSYSGSPGEKLFF.

This clone was seen a single time. The genes are TRBV7-6 and TRBJ2-5; 8 nucleotides align to TRBD1. This CDR3 has 16 amino acids. CDR1 and CDR2 (germline): SGHVS, FNYEAQ. Trimming at V came to 1 base and at J to 5 bases, leaving 9 bases not matched to a gene. The CDR3 DNA is TGTGCCAGCAGCTTAGGGGCAGGGGGCTCATCGGAGACCCAGTACTTC. Amino acid sequence: CASSLGAGGSSETQYF.

The chain joins TRBV6-6 to TRBJ2-2; TRBD1 matches at 7 bases. Germline CDR1 is MNHNY and CDR2 is SVGAGI (reference sequence). This CDR3 region has 16 residues. The V gene end was trimmed by 4 bases and the J gene end by 1 base; junction bases not matched to a gene: 6. CDR3 region: CASSLGGLMNTGELFF. As DNA, the CDR3 is TGTGCCAGCAGTTTAGGGGGCCTAATGAACACCGGGGAGCTGTTTTTT.

To note about this clone: Germline is not matched at one junction end, which may reflect a read error. The rearrangement links TRBV5-1 to TRBJ2-7; TRBD1 is a possible D gene (7 bases). The CDR3 runs 15 residues. The V gene's germline CDR1 is SGHRS and CDR2 YFSETQ. In DNA form, the CDR3 reads TGTGCCAGCAGCTTTCCACAGGGGAGGTTATACGAGCAGTACTTC. Translating gives CASSFPQGRLYEQYF.